The 14 T cell receptor beta chains listed next were all sequenced from one sample in a study of shared clonotypes between healthy human individuals. CD45RO-negative, CCR7-positively selected cells formed the naive CD8 fraction, excluding terminally differentiated effector memory CD45RA+ cells. The method was immunoSEQ multiplex PCR; TCRdb's version includes in-frame clones alone and lacks a portion of them. The repertoire holds about 750,000 clones, 80% to 95% seen once, with 24% in the top ten. Sequencing used naive CD8+ T cells sorted from blood. Receptor source: a man in his thirties or forties in good health.

The V gene is TRBV4-3, the J gene TRBJ2-7; D gene uncertain. CDR3 length: 14 residues. CDR1 and CDR2 (germline): LGHNA, YSLEER. With 1 base removed from V and 0 bases from J, the gap between germline ends came to 7 bases. The CDR3 loop is CASSQVLSSYEQYF. The CDR3 nucleotides read TGCGCCAGCAGCCAAGTTCTGAGCTCCTACGAGCAGTACTTC.

The chain carries TRBV6-5 and TRBJ2-5, with D perhaps matching TRBD1 (6 bases). The CDR3 loop spans 13 amino acids. The V gene lost 7 bases and the J gene lost 5 bases, with 14 bases spanning the gap. Germline V CDR1 and CDR2: MNHEY, SVGAGI. The CDR3 loop reads CASKTQGHETQYF. In DNA form, the CDR3 reads TGTGCCAGCAAGACCCAGGGGCACGAGACCCAGTACTTC.

This chain uses TRBV7-6 with TRBJ2-7; D possibly matches TRBD1 or TRBD2 (5 bases each). The V end lost 3 bases, the J end lost 3 bases, and 9 bases lay between the germline ends. CDR3 length: 13 amino acids. Germline loops: CDR1 SGHVS, CDR2 FNYEAQ. The CDR3 DNA reads TGTGCCAGCAGCTTCCGGGACGGCTACGAGCAGTACTTC. Residues: CASSFRDGYEQYF.

This chain joins TRBV30 and TRBJ2-7; D is tentatively TRBD1 or TRBD2 (5 bases each). V gave up 0 bases and J gave up 6 bases, with 18 bases separating them. CDR1 is GTSNPN and CDR2 is SVGIG in the germline V gene (reference sequence). The CDR3 length is 15 residues. CDR3 in amino acids: CAWSVRDGGRSEQYF. The DNA of the CDR3 is TGTGCCTGGAGTGTACGGGACGGAGGACGGTCCGAGCAGTACTTC.

The rearrangement links TRBV27 to TRBJ2-7; maybe TRBD2 (6 bases). The CDR3 has 15 residues. Germline V gene data show CDR1 as MNHEY and CDR2 as SMNVEV (reference sequence). The germline V and J ends were trimmed by 5 bases and 4 bases, with 18 bases remaining between them. The CDR3 DNA reads as TGTGCCAGCAGTGAATCGGGAGCAAGCGGATACGAGCAGTACTTC. Translation: CASSESGASGYEQYF.

The chain employs TRBV2 and TRBJ2-1, with D possibly called TRBD1 or TRBD2 (6 bases each). V gave up 10 bases and J gave up 9 bases, with 16 bases separating them. This CDR3 spans 12 amino acids. Germline V lookup: CDR1 SNHLY, CDR2 FYNNEI. Written as DNA, the CDR3 is TGTGCCACCGGACCACAGGGAGGTGAGCAGTTCTTC. Protein product: CATGPQGGEQFF.

The genes are TRBV4-1 and TRBJ2-1, with 10 bases that match TRBD2. Germline V lookup: CDR1 MGHRA, CDR2 YSYEKL. V dropped 3 bases and J dropped 8; count of bases not matched to a gene: 7. This CDR3 is built from 15 residues. CDR3 nucleotide sequence: TGCGCCAGCAGCCACGGTTCTAGCGGGGGATATGAGCAGTTCTTC. Protein product: CASSHGSSGGYEQFF.

Comment on this clone: At the DNA level, this CDR3 is encoded by other sequences in the same sample as well. The chain is built from TRBV27 and TRBJ1-1, with D possibly being TRBD1 (6 bases). Germline CDR1 MNHEY, CDR2 SMNVEV (reference sequence). V was cut by 3 bases and J by 2 bases, with 13 bases left in between. The CDR3 totals 15 residues. The CDR3 bases are TGTGCCAGCAGTTTGGCAGGGGCGCGAAACACTGAAGCTTTCTTT. Protein: CASSLAGARNTEAFF.

This chain uses TRBV7-8 with TRBJ1-5, with D tentatively TRBD1 (6 bases). The CDR3 covers 16 residues. Trimming cost V 5 bases and J 4 bases, with 18 bases left between them. Germline V lookup: CDR1 SGHVS, CDR2 FQNEAQ. CDR3 in DNA: TGTGCCAGCAGCGTCTTATCCGGGACAACTAATCAGCCCCAGCATTTT. This sequence encodes CASSVLSGTTNQPQHF.

This clone occurred once. The rearrangement links TRBV5-1 to TRBJ2-3, with D unresolved. Germline V gives CDR1 SGHRS, CDR2 YFSETQ. The germline V and J ends were trimmed by 2 bases and 4 bases, with 8 bases remaining between them. The CDR3 has 13 amino acids. CDR3 region: CASSLATADTQYF. DNA for the CDR3: TGCGCCAGCAGCTTAGCGACCGCAGATACGCAGTATTTT. Using reference TRBV5-1 and TRBJ2-3 for the parts outside the CDR3, the full variable domain is KAGVTQTPRYLIKTRGQQVTLSCSPISGHRSVSWYQQTPGQGLQFLFEYFSETQRNKGNFPGRFSGRQFSNSRSEMNVSTLELGDSALYLCASSLATADTQYFGPGTRLTVL.

This rearrangement joins TRBV5-4 to TRBJ2-1; 9 nucleotides agree with TRBD2. The CDR3 totals 15 residues. Germline CDR1 is SGHNT and CDR2 is YYREEE (reference sequence). V lost 4 bases and J lost 8; bases outside the gene matches: 10. This CDR3 reads CASSPLAGGPYEQFF. The CDR3 DNA follows: TGTGCCAGCAGCCCGCTGGCGGGAGGGCCCTATGAGCAGTTCTTC.

The genes are TRBV28 and TRBJ1-1; D possibly corresponds to TRBD1 (5 bases). Trimming removed 3 bases from V and 5 bases from J, with 13 bases in between. The germline CDR1 and CDR2 sequences are MDHEN and SYDVKM. The length of the CDR3 is 14 residues. CDR3 sequence (DNA): TGTGCCAGCAGTTTCGACAGTAGATCGACTGAAGCTTTCTTT. Translated, it gives CASSFDSRSTEAFF.

The chain uses TRBV2 and TRBJ2-7, with D possibly being TRBD2 (6 bases). The germline gives CDR1 SNHLY, CDR2 FYNNEI. The CDR3 is 14 amino acids. The ends were cut back, 6 bases at V and 3 bases at J, with 15 bases in the middle. CDR3 nucleotide sequence: TGTGCCAGCAGCCCCGGGACTGTTGGCTACGAGCAGTACTTC. It yields the protein CASSPGTVGYEQYF.

Turning to this clone: Other DNA sequences in the same sample also yield this CDR3. V and J are TRBV9 and TRBJ2-7, with a weak D call TRBD1 (7 bases). Germline CDR1 and CDR2: SGDLS and YYNGEE. The CDR3 is 14 amino acids. V was trimmed by 0 bases and J by 2 bases, leaving 9 bases between them. The CDR3 bases are TGTGCCAGCAGCGTAGGCGGGACAGCCTACGAGCAGTACTTC. As protein: CASSVGGTAYEQYF.